The entry that follows covers one T cell receptor (beta chain) sequence. Only a few counts were recorded for this clone. It lacks a known antigen. It has no much larger one-base neighbor in the sample; base qualities were not kept. The immunoSEQ Assay, a bias-controlled multiplex PCR, was used to amplify TCRbeta CDR3 regions from genomic DNA. The source study handled its data this way. The number of nucleated cells in each sample was estimated by amplification of reference gene primers within the assay. To quantify the absolute abundance of each unique TCRbeta CDR3 rearrangement, sequence reads were collapsed and filtered. For each sample, productive Simpson clonality was calculated as the square root of Simpson's diversity index across productive rearrangements. TCRdb took this table from immuneACCESS and kept in-frame rearrangements with V and J called. Such tables lack part of the clones; where checked against another copy, unresolved V genes explain under half of the gap, and the rest is unexplained. The V and J calls and the clone size are those of that table, but D and trimming were determined from the DNA. The sample table records under 200,000 clones; just under 85% of these occur just once. Around 2.7% of the sample is taken by the ten largest.

The data are from a study of blood T cell repertoires in COVID-19 (dated by TCRdb to the early 2020s). Background on the whole study: Collaborator samples came from the United States, Italy and Spain and covered acute and convalescent phases of COVID-19. The repertoires were released in a freely available public database meant as a resource for research on the immune response to SARS-CoV-2. Samples came from the ongoing ImmuneRACE study (first 160 participants) plus 1,254 subjects from 6 global collaborators. The prospective study material was composed of cDNA or gDNA derived from T cells, B-cell-depleted T cells, or PBMCs. Where available, HLA class I and class II types were taken from metadata supplied by the sample provider and were not determined by assay-based typing. Nearly every sample came with metadata listing a de-identified subject ID, COVID-19 status, age in years and sex. Deeply sampled blood TCRbeta repertoires from subjects exposed to, actively infected with, or recovered from COVID-19 were included in the dataset.

At one collaborating source in Seattle, patients were enrolled during active infection and were followed longitudinally through the course of disease. Each collaborating institution followed its own protocols to collect whole blood in K2EDTA tubes. Collaborator samples were shipped for TCRbeta analysis as frozen whole blood, isolated PBMCs, or DNA extracted from either sample type. What the authors observed across the whole study: The amount of clinical and demographic metadata varied by source and participant and was provided uncurated.

V and J are truncated by 0 bases and 4 bases respectively, leaving an intervening sequence of 6 bases. The germline V gene sets CDR1 to WSHSY and CDR2 to SAAADI. The CDR3 goes from the cysteine to the phenylalanine over 13 residues. Just the 39-base CDR3 DNA is kept, in frame starting at base 1. This clonotype was sampled from an elderly woman with COVID-19, enrolled during active disease. The chain uses TRBV10-2 and TRBJ1-2; the D gene lacks a confident call. Material for sequencing was peripheral blood. The nucleotide sequence is given as TGCGCCAGCAGTGAGTCGCGGAGCTATGGCTACACCTTC. This is translated as CASSESRSYGYTF.